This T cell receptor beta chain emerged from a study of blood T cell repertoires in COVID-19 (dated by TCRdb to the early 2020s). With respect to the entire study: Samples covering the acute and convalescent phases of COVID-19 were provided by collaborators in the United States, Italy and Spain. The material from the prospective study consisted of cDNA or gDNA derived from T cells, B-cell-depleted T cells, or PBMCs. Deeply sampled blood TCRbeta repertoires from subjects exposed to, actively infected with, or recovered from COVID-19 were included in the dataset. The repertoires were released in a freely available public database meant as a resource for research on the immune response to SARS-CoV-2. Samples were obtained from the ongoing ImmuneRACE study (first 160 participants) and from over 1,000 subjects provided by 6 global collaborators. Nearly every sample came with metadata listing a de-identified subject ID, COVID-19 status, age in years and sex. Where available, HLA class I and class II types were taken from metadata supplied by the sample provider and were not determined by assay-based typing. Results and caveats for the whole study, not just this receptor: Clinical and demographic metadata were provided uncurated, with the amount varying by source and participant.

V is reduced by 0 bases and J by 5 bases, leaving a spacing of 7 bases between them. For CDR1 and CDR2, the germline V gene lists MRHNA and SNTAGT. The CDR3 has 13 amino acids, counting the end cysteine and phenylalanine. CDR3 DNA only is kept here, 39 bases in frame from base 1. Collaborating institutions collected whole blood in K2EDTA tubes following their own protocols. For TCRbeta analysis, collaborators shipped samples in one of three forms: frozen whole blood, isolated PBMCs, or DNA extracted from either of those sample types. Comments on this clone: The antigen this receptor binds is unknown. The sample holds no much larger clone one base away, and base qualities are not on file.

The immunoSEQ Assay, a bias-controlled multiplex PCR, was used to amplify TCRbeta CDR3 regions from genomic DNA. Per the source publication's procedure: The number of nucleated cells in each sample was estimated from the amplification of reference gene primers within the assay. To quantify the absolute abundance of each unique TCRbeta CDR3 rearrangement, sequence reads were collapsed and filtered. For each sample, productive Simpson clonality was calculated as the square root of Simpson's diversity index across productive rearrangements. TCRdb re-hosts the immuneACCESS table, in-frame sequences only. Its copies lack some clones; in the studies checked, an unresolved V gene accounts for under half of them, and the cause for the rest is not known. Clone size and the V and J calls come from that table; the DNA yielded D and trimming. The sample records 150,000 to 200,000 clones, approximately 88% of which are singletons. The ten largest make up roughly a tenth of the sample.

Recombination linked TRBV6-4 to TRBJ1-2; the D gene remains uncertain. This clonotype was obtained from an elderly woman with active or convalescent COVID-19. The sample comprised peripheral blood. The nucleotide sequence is TGTGCCAGCAGTGACTCGAACGGGTATGGCTACACCTTC. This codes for CASSDSNGYGYTF.